This record looks at one T cell receptor beta chain sequence and its context. Its antigen specificity is not known. No much larger clone is present one base from it, and per-base qualities are unavailable. This entry is derived from a study of CD8 T cells in Susac syndrome (dated by TCRdb to the late 2010s). Study-level background: Repertoire sequencing was used to test whether CD8+ T cell activation and differentiation in Susac syndrome was antigen driven.

Summary of the overall study and its limitations: The study acknowledged that relatively few individuals were included in the TCR sequencing and HLA analysis.

RNA was extracted using the RNeasy kit, and roughly 0.5 to 1 microgram was reverse transcribed with random hexamers. The immunoSEQ multiplex PCR assay, covering 54 Vbeta and 13 Jbeta segments, was used to amplify TCR beta CDR3 regions. PCR amplification bias was corrected by using a synthetic template baseline for primer optimization and computational correction. As for the original processing: Reads were annotated to V, D and J genes per IMGT and analyzed with immunoSEQ Analyzer, keeping only productive sequences. Clonality was calculated as one minus the Shannon entropy normalized by log2 of the number of productive unique sequences. For each patient and control, public and private clones were evaluated within the 100 most prevalent clones. Clones were defined as Susac-specific when absent from the healthy and MS cohorts, from about 1,100 published viral clones and from other ImmuneACCESS disease sequences. Using fastp at Q25 and MiXCR, TCRdb reprocessed the public reads and kept productive beta chains. CDR3 protein sequences are deduplicated, and each keeps its most common genes and DNA. The V and J calls reflect TCRdb's pipeline rather than the authors' work. This sample comprises about 120,000 distinct CDR3 sequences, around 95% of them detected only once. Approximately 0.089% of the sample is held by the ten biggest clonotypes.

Peripheral blood CD8+ and CD4+ T cells from healthy donors, Susac syndrome patients and multiple sclerosis patients were profiled using high-throughput TCR beta sequencing. Healthy donors were included as age- and sex-matched controls. CD8+ TEMRA cells were enriched by FACS, while bulk CD8+ and CD4+ T cells were purified by magnetic negative isolation. Blood was drawn into EDTA tubes, processed within 24 hours, and PBMCs were isolated by density gradient centrifugation. PBMCs destined for TCR sequencing were cryopreserved in liquid nitrogen and later thawed in a 37 °C water bath. Purity of sorted or isolated CD4+, CD8+ and CD8+ TEMRA cells was at least 90%. The specimen sequenced was CD4+ T cells from PBMCs. This TCR came from a human donor in good health.

The CDR3 sequence is CASSLGGLRGNQPQHF. At the DNA level, the sequence is TGTGCCAGCAGTTTGGGGGGGCTGCGGGGCAATCAGCCCCAGCATTTT. The rearranged segments are TRBV28 and TRBJ1-5; D gene: possibly TRBD1, on 6 matching bases. V and J lose 3 bases and 2 bases, and a span of 14 bases separates them. The CDR3 measures 16 amino acids from cysteine to phenylalanine. Just the 48-base CDR3 DNA is kept, in frame starting at base 1. The germline V gene provides CDR1 MDHEN and CDR2 SYDVKM.